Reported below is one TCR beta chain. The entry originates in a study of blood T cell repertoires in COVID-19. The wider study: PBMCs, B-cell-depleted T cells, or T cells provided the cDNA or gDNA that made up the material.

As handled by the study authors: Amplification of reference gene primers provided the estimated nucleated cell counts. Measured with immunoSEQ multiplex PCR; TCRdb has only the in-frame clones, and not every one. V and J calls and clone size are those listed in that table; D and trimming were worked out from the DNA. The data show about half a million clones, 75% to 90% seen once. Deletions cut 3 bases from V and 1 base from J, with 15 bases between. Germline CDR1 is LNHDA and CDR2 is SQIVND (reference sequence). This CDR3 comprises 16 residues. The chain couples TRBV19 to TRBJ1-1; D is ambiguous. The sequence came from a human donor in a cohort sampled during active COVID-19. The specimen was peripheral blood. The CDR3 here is CASSIIASTGNTEAFF. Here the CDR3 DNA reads TGTGCCAGTAGTATCATCGCGTCGACGGGGAACACTGAAGCTTTCTTT.